This T cell receptor (beta chain) was observed in a study of cytomegalovirus exposure and HLA in healthy donors. Points from the study as a whole: Later work showed greater clonal expansion in HLA-associated TCR beta chains than in equally common others. As immune exposure information, only CMV serostatus was available. With later analysis, a missense DCLRE1C variant became linked to TCR beta V- and J-gene trimming. A later analysis reportedly found that, within productive TCRs, an Asian-associated ancestry cluster had fewer N-insertions than the mean observed across the roughly 700 donors.

CDR1 and CDR2 (germline): SGHRS, YFSETQ. V shed 3 bases and J 3 bases; nucleotides not matched to a gene: 2. CDR3 length: 15 residues. With respect to this clone: The antigen is undetermined.

60 Vbeta and 13 Jbeta primers were used in PCR. Profiled with immunoSEQ multiplex PCR; TCRdb holds only in-frame clones, not every one. The sample data list 150,000 to 200,000 clones. The source is a woman aged 18-29 years in good health and CMV-seropositive. V gene TRBV5-1 combines with J gene TRBJ2-1, with TRBD2 identical over 11 bases. Sequencing was carried out using PBMCs. This CDR3 is CASSSGLAGYNEQFF. For the CDR3, the DNA is TGCGCCAGCAGCTCAGGACTAGCGGGCTACAATGAGCAGTTCTTC. Looking up the rest from reference TRBV5-1 and TRBJ2-1 gives the full variable domain: KAGVTQTPRYLIKTRGQQVTLSCSPISGHRSVSWYQQTPGQGLQFLFEYFSETQRNKGNFPGRFSGRQFSNSRSEMNVSTLELGDSALYLCASSSGLAGYNEQFFGPGTRLTVL.